This T cell receptor beta chain emerged from a study of cytomegalovirus exposure and HLA in healthy donors. In regard to this clone: The antigen remains unidentified.

General study points: Overall, about 160 TCR beta chains were annotated as cytomegalovirus-associated. By a later analysis, the bulk of CMV-associated TCR beta chains appeared HLA-restricted. V- and J-gene trimming in TCR beta was tied to a missense DCLRE1C variant by an analysis performed later.

The V and J ends lost 8 bases and 0 bases, in that order; junction bases with no gene match: 6. The CDR3 length is 14 residues. Germline V gene data show CDR1 as SGHVS and CDR2 as FNYEAQ. With 60 Vbeta and 13 Jbeta primers, the PCR was carried out. Repertoires were generated with immunoSEQ multiplex PCR, while TCRdb's copy carries only in-frame clones and drops some. The sample has 100,000 to 150,000 clones; around 69% are singletons. This sequence joins TRBV7-6 and TRBJ2-7; 8 bases are a match to TRBD1. This clonotype was sampled from a woman aged 40 to 50 in good health and CMV-seropositive. The sequencing input was PBMCs. CDR3 sequence reads: CASGKGTGSYEQYF. The CDR3, as DNA: TGTGCCAGCGGCAAGGGGACAGGCTCCTACGAGCAGTACTTC.